These 8 T cell receptor beta chains were sequenced from one sample in a study of T-cell reconstitution after alpha-beta-depleted transplantation in children. Researchers prepared the TCRbeta library using unique molecular identifiers, the study reports. TCRdb passed the PCR reads through MiXCR, listing each CDR3 protein once. The data hold about 900,000 distinct CDR3 sequences, with about 26% observed a single time. The sequenced sample was PBMCs, mostly from graft donor cells, obtained 360 days after TCRalphabeta/CD19-depleted stem cell transplant. The origin of the receptors is a boy less than two years old who had a stem cell transplant for SCID, so the T cells may come from the graft donor.

A few counts support this clonotype. The chain carries TRBV6-1 and TRBJ2-1; 7 nucleotides align to TRBD2. In germline, CDR1 is MNHNS, CDR2 SASEGT. CDR3 length: 15 amino acids. Trimming removed 6 bases from V and 5 bases from J; junction bases left unmatched: 10. CDR3 DNA sequence: TGTGCCAGCAGCCCGACTGTCCGGGGGGACAATGAGCAGTTCTTC. Its protein product is CASSPTVRGDNEQFF.

This chain uses TRBV6-5 with TRBJ1-5, with D possibly being TRBD1 (5 bases). CDR3 length equals 13 residues. CDR1 and CDR2 (germline): MNHEY, SVGAGI. Between the trimmed V and J ends, which lost 7 bases and 1 base, there was a span of 8 bases. The CDR3: CASNWGSNQPQHF. The DNA for the CDR3 is TGTGCCAGCAATTGGGGGAGCAATCAGCCCCAGCATTTT.

This chain links TRBV20-1 with TRBJ2-1; possibly TRBD1 for D (6 bases). The ends were cut back, 1 base at V and 4 bases at J, with 14 bases in the middle. CDR3 length: 15 residues. Germline CDR1 reads DFQATT; CDR2 reads SNEGSKA (reference sequence). CDR3 in DNA: TGCAGTGCTAGAGGCCCTGGGACAAGGTACAATGAGCAGTTCTTC. Translation: CSARGPGTRYNEQFF.

The rearrangement uses TRBV5-1 and TRBJ1-2; possible D gene TRBD1, 5 bases. The CDR3 is made up of 15 amino acids. Trimming removed 6 bases at V and 2 bases at J, with 17 bases between. Germline V gives CDR1 SGHRS, CDR2 YFSETQ. The CDR3 region has the DNA TGCGCCAGCAAGATCTCAGGAGGGGTAAACTATGGCTACACCTTC. Its protein is CASKISGGVNYGYTF. The whole variable domain, remainder taken from reference TRBV5-1 and TRBJ1-2, is KAGVTQTPRYLIKTRGQQVTLSCSPISGHRSVSWYQQTPGQGLQFLFEYFSETQRNKGNFPGRFSGRQFSNSRSEMNVSTLELGDSALYLCASKISGGVNYGYTFGSGTRLTVV.

The J gene is TRBJ2-7, the V gene TRBV12-3 or TRBV12-4, with 8 bases lining up with TRBD1. The CDR3 length is 14 residues. V was clipped by 5 bases and J by 2 bases; unmatched bases: 5. CDR3 loop: CASSHDRGPYEQYF. The CDR3 region has the DNA TGTGCCAGCAGTCATGACAGGGGCCCCTACGAGCAGTACTTC.

This clonotype has only a few counts. V and J are TRBV6-5 and TRBJ2-1, with D perhaps TRBD2 (7 bases). The CDR3 runs to 14 residues. Germline CDR1 MNHEY, CDR2 SVGAGI. Trimming took 3 bases from V and 4 from J, leaving 10 bases between them. Here the CDR3 DNA reads TGTGCCAGCAGTTATGCGGGGGCGTACAATGAGCAGTTCTTC. Protein product: CASSYAGAYNEQFF.

This chain uses TRBV3-1 with TRBJ2-1; tentative D call: TRBD2 (5 bases). Trimming took 1 base from V and 0 from J, leaving 25 bases between them. This CDR3 region has 21 residues. The V gene's germline CDR1 is LGHDT and CDR2 YNNKEL (reference sequence). The CDR3 nucleotides are TGTGCCAGCAGCCAAGTTCCCCCGGCGGGCCCATCACACAGCTCCTACAATGAGCAGTTCTTC. Translating gives CASSQVPPAGPSHSSYNEQFF.

The V and J genes are TRBV5-1 and TRBJ1-2; 9 nucleotides match TRBD1. In germline, CDR1 is SGHRS, CDR2 YFSETQ. V trimming: 4 bases; J trimming: 8 bases; junction bases outside the gene matches: 6. The CDR3 extends over 13 amino acids. The CDR3 DNA is TGCGCCAGCAGCACAGGGGGCGAAGTCGGCTACACCTTC. It yields the protein CASSTGGEVGYTF.